Below are 29 T cell receptor beta chains sequenced from a single sample in a study of OX40 agonist ivuxolimab in advanced cancers. The assay was immunoSEQ multiplex PCR, and TCRdb's table has in-frame clones only and misses some. The sample consists of 20,000 to 25,000 clones, more than 80% of them appearing once. This material consisted of CD4+ or CD8+ T cells sorted from blood, taken in a trial of the OX40 agonist ivuxolimab. Receptor source: an adult with an advanced solid tumor such as melanoma, head and neck, liver or kidney cancer.

V usage is TRBV5-6 and J usage is TRBJ2-5; TRBD2 aligns across 7 bases. Germline CDR1 SGHDT, CDR2 YYEEEE. This CDR3 has 14 residues. V gave up 2 bases and J gave up 5 bases; unmatched junction bases: 6. The CDR3 loop is CASSFIAGWETQYF. DNA for the CDR3: TGTGCCAGCAGCTTTATAGCGGGCTGGGAGACCCAGTACTTC.

The table lists this clone with a few counts. This chain joins TRBV20-1 and TRBJ2-3; D uncertain. V was pared by 5 bases and J by 4 bases, with 4 bases between. Germline CDR1 reads DFQATT; CDR2 reads SNEGSKA (reference sequence). The CDR3 runs 10 residues. The CDR3 is CSALSDTQYF. Here the CDR3 DNA reads TGCAGTGCTCTATCAGATACGCAGTATTTT.

The chain is built from TRBV7-6 and TRBJ1-6, with no clear D. CDR3 length equals 14 residues. Germline CDR1 is SGHVS and CDR2 is FNYEAQ. V gave up 5 bases and J gave up 7 bases, with 12 bases separating them. The CDR3 sequence: CASSAFLANSPLHF. Here the CDR3 DNA reads TGTGCCAGCAGCGCTTTTTTGGCGAATTCACCCCTCCACTTT.

The V call is TRBV29-1, the J call TRBJ2-2; 9 bases fit TRBD1. V shed 0 bases and J 7 bases; nucleotides not matched to a gene: 9. Per germline, CDR1 SQVTM and CDR2 ANQGSEA. CDR3 length: 16 residues. The CDR3, as DNA: TGCAGCGTTGAAGATCCGGGACAGGGTTTGGGCGGGGAGCTGTTTTTT. It codes for CSVEDPGQGLGGELFF.

The chain is built from TRBV27 and TRBJ2-3; TRBD2 matches at 8 bases. The V segment lost 3 bases and the J segment 6 bases; nucleotides outside the gene matches: 2. Germline V CDR1 and CDR2: MNHEY, SMNVEV (reference sequence). The CDR3 has 13 residues. The CDR3 sequence is CASSLRGDDTQYF. The CDR3, as DNA: TGTGCCAGCAGTTTGCGGGGGGATGATACGCAGTATTTT.

CDR3 sequence (DNA): TGCAGCTCTGCGTCTATAAGCACAGATACGCAGTATTTT. Translating it yields CSSASISTDTQYF. The chain is built from TRBV29-1 and TRBJ2-3; D is unresolved. Per germline, CDR1 SQVTM and CDR2 ANQGSEA. The CDR3 is 13 amino acids. V lost 8 bases and J 0 bases, leaving 12 bases between the germline ends.

The chain recombines TRBV4-1 with TRBJ2-3, with no clear D. The CDR3 runs to 12 residues. Trimming took off 4 bases at V and 5 bases at J, with 7 bases between the two ends. Germline V lookup: CDR1 MGHRA, CDR2 YSYEKL. This CDR3 is CASSRLGDTQYF. CDR3 nucleotide sequence: TGCGCCAGCAGCCGCCTCGGAGATACGCAGTATTTT.

This clone showed up just once. This chain links TRBV25-1 with TRBJ1-1; perhaps TRBD1 as D (5 bases). Germline V lookup: CDR1 MGHDK, CDR2 SYGVNS. The CDR3 is 16 residues long. Trimming removed 5 bases at V and 9 bases at J, with 25 bases between. CDR3 sequence reads: CASSPPTHGAVRKAFF. Here the CDR3 DNA reads TGTGCCAGCAGTCCTCCAACCCACGGGGCCGTTCGAAAAGCTTTCTTT.

The chain employs TRBV7-2 and TRBJ1-4; tentatively, D is TRBD1 (6 bases). Per the germline V gene, CDR1 is SGHTA and CDR2 is FQGNSA. V was trimmed by 0 bases and J by 8 bases, leaving 13 bases between them. This CDR3 has 15 residues. Here the CDR3 DNA reads TGTGCCAGCAGCTTAGCGTGGGGGCAGGGGGAAAAACTGTTTTTT. Its translation: CASSLAWGQGEKLFF.

The chain employs TRBV2 and TRBJ2-1; D perhaps matches TRBD1 (5 bases). V was pared by 2 bases and J by 16 bases, with 15 bases between. CDR3 length: 12 residues. In germline, CDR1 is SNHLY, CDR2 FYNNEI. The CDR3 DNA follows: TGTGCCAGCAGTGAACAGGGCAGGGATGGATTCTTC. Encoded protein: CASSEQGRDGFF.

The rearrangement links TRBV9 to TRBJ2-7; D gene uncertain. Germline V CDR1 and CDR2: SGDLS, YYNGEE. The CDR3 length is 13 residues. The ends were cut back, 3 bases at V and 9 bases at J, with 16 bases in the middle. CDR3 coding DNA: TGTGCCAGCAGCGGGACGCAAAAGTCGGGGCAGTACTTC. This encodes CASSGTQKSGQYF.

This chain links TRBV11-3 with TRBJ1-1, with 8 bases lining up with TRBD1. The CDR3 is 15 residues long. Losses at the gene ends were 5 bases for V and 0 bases for J; bases not matched to a gene: 5. CDR1 SGHNT and CDR2 YENEEA come from the germline V gene. CDR3 sequence: CASSTHRGVNTEAFF. CDR3 bases: TGTGCCAGCAGCACCCACAGGGGGGTGAACACTGAAGCTTTCTTT.

The V gene is TRBV6-1, the J gene TRBJ2-5; TRBD2 matches at 10 bases. Germline V lookup: CDR1 MNHNS, CDR2 SASEGT. V shed 8 bases, J shed 5 bases, and the junction held 8 bases outside the gene matches. This CDR3 has 14 amino acids. CDR3 bases: TGTGCCAGCTCCGAATCAGCGGGGGGGGAGACCCAGTACTTC. Encoded protein: CASSESAGGETQYF.

This chain links TRBV5-1 with TRBJ2-5; no firm D call. CDR1 and CDR2 from the germline V gene are SGHRS and YFSETQ. Trimming took 1 base from V and 2 from J, leaving 6 bases between them. This CDR3 has 13 amino acids. The CDR3 coding sequence is TGCGCCAGCAGCTTGCAGGATCAAGAGACCCAGTACTTC. It specifies CASSLQDQETQYF.

The chain links TRBV6-6 to TRBJ1-1; 7 bases match TRBD1. The J segment lost 5 bases and the V segment lost 7 bases, leaving 7 bases of the junction unmatched. The CDR3 has 13 residues. Germline V gene sequence: CDR1 MNHNY, CDR2 SVGAGI (reference sequence). CDR3 residues: CASTSGGKTEAFF. For the CDR3, the DNA is TGTGCCAGCACATCAGGGGGAAAAACTGAAGCTTTCTTT.

The chain recombines TRBV9 with TRBJ1-1; no definite D call. The CDR3 totals 14 residues. V was clipped by 4 bases and J by 2 bases, with 12 bases between them. Germline CDR1 SGDLS, CDR2 YYNGEE. CDR3 in DNA: TGTGCCAGCAGCCTCAGCTTTTCAAACACTGAAGCTTTCTTT. This codes for CASSLSFSNTEAFF.

The V and J genes are TRBV19 and TRBJ2-3; D is possibly TRBD2 (5 bases). Between the trimmed V and J ends, which lost 1 base and 4 bases, there was a span of 9 bases. Germline V gene sequence: CDR1 LNHDA, CDR2 SQIVND (reference sequence). The CDR3 totals 14 residues. CDR3 protein: CASSIGPGADTQYF. CDR3 nucleotides: TGTGCCAGTAGTATAGGCCCCGGGGCAGATACGCAGTATTTT.

This chain connects TRBV7-2 to TRBJ2-3; D not certain. The CDR3 has 14 residues. V lost 8 bases, J lost 4 bases, and 16 bases lay in between. Germline V lookup: CDR1 SGHTA, CDR2 FQGNSA. The CDR3 region is CASARSAYSDTQYF. The CDR3 DNA is TGTGCCAGCGCCCGGAGTGCGTATTCAGATACGCAGTATTTT. The variable domain in full, with the rest retrieved from reference TRBV7-2 and TRBJ2-3, is GAGVSQSPSNKVTEKGKDVELRCDPISGHTALYWYRQSLGQGLEFLIYFQGNSAPDKSGLPSDRFSAERTGGSVSTLTIQRTQQEDSAVYLCASARSAYSDTQYFGPGTRLTVL.

The chain joins TRBV18 to TRBJ2-7, with D unresolved. V was clipped by 3 bases and J by 1 base, with 16 bases between them. From germline, CDR1 is KGHSH and CDR2 LQKENI. The CDR3 is 16 amino acids. The CDR3 DNA reads as TGTGCCAGCTCACCCGTCCACCTAGGTCGATCCTACGAGCAGTACTTC. Its protein is CASSPVHLGRSYEQYF.

The chain recombines TRBV7-2 with TRBJ2-1; 9 bases line up with TRBD1. CDR3 length: 15 amino acids. V shed 6 bases, J shed 3 bases, and the junction held 6 bases outside the gene matches. The germline gives CDR1 SGHTA, CDR2 FQGNSA. CDR3 coding DNA: TGTGCCAGCAGTTCGGACAGGGGCAACTACAATGAGCAGTTCTTC. This gives the protein CASSSDRGNYNEQFF.

The chain combines TRBV7-3 with TRBJ2-1; D not resolved. CDR1 is SGHTA, CDR2 FQGTGA, per germline. Trimming removed 1 base at V and 7 bases at J, with 5 bases between. The CDR3 is 12 residues long. In DNA form, the CDR3 reads TGTGCCAGCAGCTTAAGGGGTAATGAGCAGTTCTTC. Translating it yields CASSLRGNEQFF.

CDR3 loop: CASTPTMGWNEQFF. Here the CDR3 DNA reads TGTGCCAGCACCCCTACGATGGGGTGGAATGAGCAGTTCTTC. The rearrangement links TRBV9 to TRBJ2-1; unclear D gene. This CDR3 is 14 amino acids long. The germline V gene encodes CDR1 SGDLS and CDR2 YYNGEE. V lost 6 bases, J lost 7 bases, and 17 bases lay in between.

The CDR3 coding sequence is TGTGCCAGCAGCCCCGGGACTGGCTACGAGCAGTACTTC. The encoded protein is CASSPGTGYEQYF. This chain links TRBV6-5 with TRBJ2-7; weak D call: TRBD2 (6 bases). The V gene's germline CDR1 is MNHEY and CDR2 SVGAGI. Trimming took off 6 bases at V and 3 bases at J, with 12 bases between the two ends. The CDR3 is 13 amino acids.

This chain uses TRBV7-3 with TRBJ2-5; possibly TRBD2 for D (5 bases). Near its end, the DNA agrees better with TRBJ2-7, so the J call may be wrong. This CDR3 spans 13 amino acids. Germline lookup yields CDR1 SGHTA and CDR2 FQGTGA. As DNA, the CDR3 is TGTGCCAGCAGCCCCGGGGTTCACGACGAGCAGTACTTC. Its translation is CASSPGVHDEQYF.

The chain is built from TRBV5-1 and TRBJ2-3; 7 bases fit TRBD1. V was pared by 2 bases and J by 3 bases, with 6 bases of the junction left unmatched. The CDR3 extends over 15 amino acids. Germline CDR1 is SGHRS and CDR2 is YFSETQ. The CDR3: CASSFDRADTDTQYF. DNA for the CDR3: TGCGCCAGCAGCTTTGACAGGGCTGATACAGATACGCAGTATTTT.

This sequence joins TRBV4-1 and TRBJ1-2, with 7 nucleotides matching TRBD1. The CDR3 consists of 14 residues. CDR1 MGHRA and CDR2 YSYEKL come from the germline V gene. The V and J ends lost 6 bases and 2 bases, in that order; junction bases with no gene match: 6. The chain's CDR3 is CASRPGQTNYGYTF. The CDR3 DNA reads as TGCGCCAGCAGGCCGGGACAGACAAACTATGGCTACACCTTC.

This clone was observed once. The J gene is TRBJ2-1, the V gene TRBV6-5; 7 bases match TRBD1. CDR3 length: 13 residues. With V trimmed by 5 bases and J by 3 bases, 1 base remained unmatched. Germline V gene data show CDR1 as MNHEY and CDR2 as SVGAGI. CDR3 sequence (DNA): TGTGCCAGCAGTGACAGGGTCTACAATGAGCAGTTCTTC. It codes for CASSDRVYNEQFF.

V gene TRBV19 combines with J gene TRBJ2-5; 10 bases are a match to TRBD2. Germline V CDR1 and CDR2: LNHDA, SQIVND (reference sequence). The CDR3 length is 14 residues. V gave up 6 bases and J gave up 5 bases; unmatched junction bases: 6. The CDR3 is CASRLAGGKETQYF. DNA for the CDR3: TGTGCCAGTAGGTTAGCGGGAGGAAAGGAGACCCAGTACTTC.

The genes are TRBV6-1 and TRBJ2-3; 8 positions agree with TRBD1. With V trimmed by 4 bases and J by 4 bases, 10 bases remained unmatched. This CDR3 is built from 16 residues. Germline CDR1 is MNHNS and CDR2 is SASEGT. The CDR3 DNA sequence: TGTGCCAGCAGTGTCCAACAGGGGGTGGGCCCAGATACGCAGTATTTT. Protein product: CASSVQQGVGPDTQYF.